A single sample gave rise to the 30 T cell receptor beta chains below, sequenced in a study of spatial heterogeneity in lung cancer. TCRdb ran MiXCR on the 5' RACE reads and lists one entry per CDR3 protein. This table holds under 75,000 distinct CDR3 sequences, approximately 8% found once. Time point specified: sample taken at primary tumor resection. Unsorted whole RNA samples from tumor, nontumor lung or frozen PBMC were sequenced. Sequenced here: PBMCs, sampled at surgery. The receptors were sampled from a female donor with early-stage non-small cell lung cancer.

This clonotype was found many times. The genes are TRBV28 and TRBJ2-5, with D possibly TRBD2 on 6 matching bases. This CDR3 has 15 amino acids. The V and J ends lost 4 bases and 5 bases respectively, with 17 bases between them. Germline V gives CDR1 MDHEN, CDR2 SYDVKM. The CDR3, as DNA: TGTGCCAGCAGTTCGATAGCGGAGTCACAGGAGACCCAGTACTTC. It codes for CASSSIAESQETQYF. The full variable domain, its missing parts supplied by reference TRBV28 and TRBJ2-5, is DVKVTQSSRYLVKRTGEKVFLECVQDMDHENMFWYRQDPGLGLRLIYFSYDVKMKEKGDIPEGYSVSREKKERFSLILESASTNQTSMYLCASSSIAESQETQYFGPGTRLLVL.

There are many counts of this clonotype. This chain uses TRBV12-3 or TRBV12-4 with TRBJ1-2; D ambiguous. The length of the CDR3 is 13 residues. Between the trimmed V and J ends, which lost 4 bases and 4 bases, there was a span of 10 bases. CDR3 residues: CASSWRDSYGYTF. The CDR3 nucleotides read TGTGCCAGCAGTTGGCGTGATTCCTATGGCTACACCTTC.

The V gene is TRBV5-1, the J gene TRBJ1-6, with 8 nucleotides matching TRBD1. Trimming cost V 3 bases and J 8 bases; bases outside gene matches: 7. From germline, CDR1 is SGHRS and CDR2 YFSETQ. The CDR3 is 15 residues long. The CDR3 reads CASSSYRGIDSPLHF. CDR3 bases: TGCGCCAGCAGCTCCTACAGGGGGATAGATTCACCCCTCCACTTT.

There are many counts of this clonotype. The chain couples TRBV10-3 to TRBJ2-7; D is possibly TRBD1 (6 bases). The V gene's germline CDR1 is ENHRY and CDR2 SYGVKD. Trimming pared 2 bases from V and 0 bases from J, leaving 11 bases between. This CDR3 comprises 15 residues. The CDR3 DNA sequence: TGTGCCATCAGTGAGAAACAGGGCAGCTCCTACGAGCAGTACTTC. Protein product: CAISEKQGSSYEQYF.

The chain combines TRBV6-6 with TRBJ2-7; 11 positions agree with TRBD1. The CDR3 is 15 amino acids. The germline V gene encodes CDR1 MNHNY and CDR2 SVGAGI (reference sequence). After removal of 5 bases from V and 3 bases from J, the junction contained 6 bases not matched to a gene. The CDR3 is CASSTRDRGDYEQYF. The DNA for the CDR3 is TGTGCCAGCAGTACCCGGGACAGGGGGGACTACGAGCAGTACTTC.

This clonotype was seen at least ten times. The chain joins TRBV10-3 to TRBJ1-3, with a weak D call TRBD1 (5 bases). The CDR3 contains 15 residues. Trimming took 6 bases from V and 0 from J, leaving 12 bases between them. The V gene's germline CDR1 is ENHRY and CDR2 SYGVKD. Here the CDR3 reads CAIRVEDTSGNTIYF. DNA of the CDR3: TGTGCCATCAGAGTGGAGGACACCTCTGGAAACACCATATATTTT.

This clonotype appeared many times. The gene calls are TRBV12-3 or TRBV12-4 and TRBJ1-1; tentative D call: TRBD1 (6 bases). The V and J ends lost 0 bases and 5 bases respectively, with 10 bases between them. The CDR3 runs to 14 residues. This chain's CDR3 is CASSLAQGRTEAFF. The CDR3 coding sequence is TGTGCCAGCAGTTTAGCGCAGGGGAGAACTGAAGCTTTCTTT.

This clonotype was recorded a few times. V gene TRBV29-1 combines with J gene TRBJ2-3, with a possible D match to TRBD2 (6 bases). Trimming took off 0 bases at V and 4 bases at J, with 11 bases between the two ends. The CDR3 has 14 amino acids. Germline V gene sequence: CDR1 SQVTM, CDR2 ANQGSEA. The CDR3 protein is CSVEDASGADTQYF. Written as DNA, the CDR3 is TGCAGCGTTGAAGATGCGTCGGGGGCAGATACGCAGTATTTT.

About this clonotype itself: This could be a read error, since a much larger clone is one nucleotide away. Written as DNA, the CDR3 is TGTGCCAACTCACCACCGGACACCACAGATACGCAGTATTTT. Translation gives CANSPPDTTDTQYF. The J gene is TRBJ2-3, the V gene TRBV18; D perhaps matches TRBD1 (5 bases). CDR3 size: 14 residues. The germline V gene has CDR1 KGHSH and CDR2 LQKENI.

This clonotype was seen more than once but under ten times. This chain uses TRBV5-1 with TRBJ2-3, with D possibly TRBD2 on 6 matching bases. With 4 bases removed from V and 2 bases from J, the gap between germline ends came to 17 bases. The CDR3 runs to 16 residues. Germline loops: CDR1 SGHRS, CDR2 YFSETQ. The CDR3 is CASSLPGEFTTDTQYF. The CDR3, as DNA: TGCGCCAGCAGCCTTCCGGGGGAATTTACCACAGATACGCAGTATTTT.

A few counts support this clonotype. This chain uses TRBV20-1 with TRBJ1-5, with no clear D. The V end was cut by 6 bases, the J end by 0 bases, with 6 bases between. CDR3 length: 12 residues. CDR1 and CDR2 from the germline V gene are DFQATT and SNEGSKA (reference sequence). The CDR3 spells CSAFLSNQPQHF. In nucleotides, the CDR3 is TGCAGTGCGTTTCTTAGCAATCAGCCCCAGCATTTT.

This clonotype was detected only a few times. This chain connects TRBV6-1 to TRBJ1-1; possibly TRBD1 for D (5 bases). V shed 3 bases and J shed 4 bases, with 12 bases lying between them. CDR1 is MNHNS, CDR2 SASEGT, per germline. There are 14 residues in the CDR3. The CDR3 reads CASSDVREGTEAFF. The CDR3 coding sequence is TGTGCCAGCAGTGATGTCAGGGAGGGCACTGAAGCTTTCTTT.

This clonotype was counted a few times. This chain uses TRBV6-5 with TRBJ1-4; perhaps TRBD1 as D (5 bases). The V end lost 2 bases, the J end lost 11 bases, and 18 bases lay between the germline ends. CDR3 size: 15 residues. Germline loops: CDR1 MNHEY, CDR2 SVGAGI. CDR3 loop: CASSYQDLEGLKLFF. The DNA of the CDR3 is TGTGCCAGCAGTTACCAGGACCTGGAGGGGTTGAAACTGTTTTTT.

V is TRBV5-1 and J is TRBJ1-3; D is undetermined. Trimming removed 1 base at V and 2 bases at J, with 10 bases between. The germline V gene has CDR1 SGHRS and CDR2 YFSETQ. The CDR3 runs to 15 residues. CDR3 DNA: TGCGCCAGCAGCTTGAAGGAGGGAGCTGGAAACACCATATATTTT. Its protein is CASSLKEGAGNTIYF.

This chain connects TRBV11-3 to TRBJ2-7, with TRBD2 matching over 10 bases. The CDR3 runs 15 residues. CDR1 is SGHNT and CDR2 is YENEEA in the germline V gene. Trimming cost V 3 bases and J 0 bases; bases outside gene matches: 2. CDR3 sequence: CASSLGTSDSYEQYF. DNA of the CDR3: TGTGCCAGCAGCTTGGGGACTAGCGACTCCTACGAGCAGTACTTC.

In its sample, this clonotype was seen many times. The V gene is TRBV27, the J gene TRBJ2-2, with 7 bases matching TRBD1. The CDR3 spans 18 residues. Germline V CDR1 and CDR2: MNHEY, SMNVEV (reference sequence). The ends lost 5 bases at V and 6 bases at J; junction bases unmatched: 18. The CDR3: CASSQPAGGPYLAGELFF. For the CDR3, the DNA is TGTGCCAGCAGTCAACCGGCAGGGGGACCTTATTTGGCCGGGGAGCTGTTTTTT.

This chain uses TRBV7-9 with TRBJ2-3, with TRBD2 identical over 13 bases. CDR1 SEHNR and CDR2 FQNEAQ come from the germline V gene (reference sequence). With 5 bases clipped from V and 2 bases from J, the junction kept 4 bases outside the gene matches. The CDR3 runs 16 residues. The CDR3 DNA sequence: TGTGCCAGCAGCCACGGACTAGCGGGAGACACAGATACGCAGTATTTT. Amino acid sequence: CASSHGLAGDTDTQYF.

This clonotype was seen a handful of times. The chain couples TRBV5-4 to TRBJ2-6, with 7 bases that match TRBD1. V dropped 4 bases and J dropped 0; count of bases not matched to a gene: 16. This CDR3 comprises 20 residues. Germline V gene data show CDR1 as SGHNT and CDR2 as YYREEE (reference sequence). The DNA of the CDR3 is TGTGCCAGCAGCCCTACTTTGCCCAGACAGGGTTCCTCTGGGGCCAACGTCCTGACTTTC. Protein sequence: CASSPTLPRQGSSGANVLTF.

The chain is built from TRBV29-1 and TRBJ2-7, with 9 nucleotides matching TRBD2. CDR1 is SQVTM and CDR2 is ANQGSEA in the germline V gene. The J segment lost 3 bases and the V segment lost 4 bases, leaving 4 bases of the junction unmatched. The CDR3 is 13 amino acids. The CDR3 DNA is TGCAGCGTTGTGAGCGGGAGGAACTACGAGCAGTACTTC. Its protein product is CSVVSGRNYEQYF.

This clonotype was recorded at least ten times. The chain has TRBV20-1 and TRBJ2-6; 7 nucleotides agree with TRBD1. J lost 1 base, V lost 5 bases, and 17 bases had no gene match. Germline V gene lookup returns CDR1 DFQATT and CDR2 SNEGSKA (reference sequence). The CDR3 length is 19 residues. CDR3 loop: CSAGTGQLPWSSGANVLTF. The CDR3 bases are TGCAGTGCTGGAACGGGACAGCTCCCGTGGTCTTCTGGGGCCAACGTCCTGACTTTC.

This clonotype was seen ten or more times. This rearrangement joins TRBV20-1 to TRBJ2-3; 8 bases are a match to TRBD1. Germline V CDR1 and CDR2: DFQATT, SNEGSKA (reference sequence). The CDR3 covers 15 residues. V lost 3 bases to trimming and J lost 3 bases; unmatched junction nucleotides: 8. The CDR3 spells CSARRTGWRTDTQYF. CDR3 sequence (DNA): TGCAGTGCTAGGAGGACAGGGTGGAGGACAGATACGCAGTATTTT.

The chain has TRBV4-1 and TRBJ1-4, with D perhaps TRBD1 (6 bases). Germline V gene sequence: CDR1 MGHRA, CDR2 YSYEKL. With 4 bases removed from V and 0 bases from J, the gap between germline ends came to 12 bases. CDR3 size: 16 residues. The CDR3 DNA reads TGCGCCAGCAGCCCTGGGGACACCCCAACTAATGAAAAACTGTTTTTT. Amino acid sequence: CASSPGDTPTNEKLFF.

In its sample, this clonotype was seen many times. The gene calls are TRBV28 and TRBJ2-7; 14 bases are a match to TRBD2. Germline assignment: CDR1 MDHEN and CDR2 SYDVKM. Trimming took 7 bases from V and 5 from J; bases not matched to a gene: 13. The CDR3 is 17 residues long. The CDR3 DNA reads TGTGCCAGCAACGACCCGCCGGGACTAGCGGGAGAAGACGAGCAGTACTTC. This gives the protein CASNDPPGLAGEDEQYF.

Many counts were recorded for this clonotype. This rearrangement joins TRBV27 to TRBJ2-1; D gene unclear. CDR1 is MNHEY and CDR2 is SMNVEV in the germline V gene (reference sequence). The V gene lost 2 bases and the J gene lost 3 bases, with 2 bases spanning the gap. This CDR3 region has 12 residues. The CDR3 region has the DNA TGTGCCAGCAGTTTAGACTACAATGAGCAGTTCTTC. This sequence encodes CASSLDYNEQFF.

At least ten counts were recorded for this clonotype. This sequence joins TRBV20-1 and TRBJ1-2; TRBD1 agrees at 7 bases. J was trimmed by 8 bases and V by 3 bases; bases with no gene match: 9. This CDR3 comprises 13 residues. Per the germline V gene, CDR1 is DFQATT and CDR2 is SNEGSKA (reference sequence). The CDR3 DNA reads as TGCAGTGCTAGGTTCCCCGGGACAGAAGGCTACACCTTC. Translated, it gives CSARFPGTEGYTF.

The rearrangement joins TRBV24-1 to TRBJ2-3; 12 bases map to TRBD1. In germline, CDR1 is KGHDR, CDR2 SFDVKD. Trimming took 6 bases from V and 6 from J; bases not matched to a gene: 9. This CDR3 region has 16 residues. CDR3 sequence: CATSPRDRGLVDTQYF. The DNA for the CDR3 is TGTGCCACCAGTCCCCGGGACAGGGGGCTGGTCGATACGCAGTATTTT.

V and J are TRBV6-1 and TRBJ1-1; 8 positions agree with TRBD1. Looked up from germline, CDR1 is MNHNS and CDR2 is SASEGT. This CDR3 contains 14 residues. After removal of 5 bases from V and 0 bases from J, the junction contained 2 bases not matched to a gene. CDR3 sequence reads: CASSKTGVNTEAFF. In nucleotides, the CDR3 is TGTGCCAGCAGTAAGACAGGGGTGAACACTGAAGCTTTCTTT.

This clonotype occurred a few times. The V gene is TRBV20-1, the J gene TRBJ2-5; D unresolved. This CDR3 spans 11 amino acids. The germline CDR1 and CDR2 sequences are DFQATT and SNEGSKA (reference sequence). The ends were cut back, 4 bases at V and 5 bases at J, with 8 bases in the middle. CDR3 region: CSAILGETQYF. The CDR3 DNA reads TGCAGTGCTATTTTGGGGGAGACCCAGTACTTC.

The V call is TRBV5-1, the J call TRBJ2-7; 10 bases match TRBD1. Germline-derived CDR1 and CDR2 are SGHRS and YFSETQ. This CDR3 has 15 amino acids. J was trimmed by 2 bases and V by 4 bases; bases with no gene match: 6. The CDR3 loop is CASSPSGTGAYEQYF. As DNA, the CDR3 is TGCGCCAGCAGCCCCTCCGGGACAGGGGCCTACGAGCAGTACTTC.

This clonotype was counted between two and nine times. The rearrangement links TRBV9 to TRBJ2-5; TRBD1 agrees at 8 bases. There are 15 residues in the CDR3. Germline V gene sequence: CDR1 SGDLS, CDR2 YYNGEE. Unmatched junction bases numbered 4, after V lost 2 bases and J lost 1 base. CDR3 DNA sequence: TGTGCCAGCAGCGTGGGGGGACAGGCCCAAGAGACCCAGTACTTC. Translation gives CASSVGGQAQETQYF. Looking up the rest from reference TRBV9 and TRBJ2-5 gives the full variable domain: DSGVTQTPKHLITATGQRVTLRCSPRSGDLSVYWYQQSLDQGLQFLIQYYNGEERAKGNILERFSAQQFPDLHSELNLSSLELGDSALYFCASSVGGQAQETQYFGPGTRLLVL.